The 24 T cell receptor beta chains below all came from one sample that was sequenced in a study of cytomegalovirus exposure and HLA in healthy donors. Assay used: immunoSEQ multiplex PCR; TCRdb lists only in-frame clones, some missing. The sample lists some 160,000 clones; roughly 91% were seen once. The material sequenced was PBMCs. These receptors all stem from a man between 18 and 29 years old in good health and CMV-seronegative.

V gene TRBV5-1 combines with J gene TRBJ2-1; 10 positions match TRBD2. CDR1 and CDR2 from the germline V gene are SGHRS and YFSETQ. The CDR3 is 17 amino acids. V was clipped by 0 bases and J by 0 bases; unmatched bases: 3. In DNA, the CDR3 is TGCGCCAGCAGCTTGGGGGCTAGCGGGAGCTCCTACAATGAGCAGTTCTTC. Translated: CASSLGASGSSYNEQFF.

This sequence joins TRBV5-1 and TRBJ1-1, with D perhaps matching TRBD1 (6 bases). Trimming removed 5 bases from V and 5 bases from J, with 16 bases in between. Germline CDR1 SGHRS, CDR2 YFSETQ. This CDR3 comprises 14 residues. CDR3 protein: CASRMVPGATEAFF. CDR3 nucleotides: TGCGCCAGCAGGATGGTTCCAGGGGCAACTGAAGCTTTCTTT.

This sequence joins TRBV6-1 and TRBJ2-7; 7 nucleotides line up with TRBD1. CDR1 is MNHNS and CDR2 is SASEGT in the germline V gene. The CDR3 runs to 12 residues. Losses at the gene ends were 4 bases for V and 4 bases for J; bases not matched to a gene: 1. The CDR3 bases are TGTGCCAGCAGTGGGGACAGATACGAGCAGTACGTC. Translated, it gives CASSGDRYEQYV.

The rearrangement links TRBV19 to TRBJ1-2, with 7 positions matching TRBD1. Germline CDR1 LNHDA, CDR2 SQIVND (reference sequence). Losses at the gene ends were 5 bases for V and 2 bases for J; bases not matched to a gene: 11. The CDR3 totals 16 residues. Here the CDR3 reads CASSFRGGRGNYGYTF. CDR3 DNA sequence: TGTGCCAGTAGTTTTAGGGGCGGCAGGGGGAACTATGGCTACACCTTC.

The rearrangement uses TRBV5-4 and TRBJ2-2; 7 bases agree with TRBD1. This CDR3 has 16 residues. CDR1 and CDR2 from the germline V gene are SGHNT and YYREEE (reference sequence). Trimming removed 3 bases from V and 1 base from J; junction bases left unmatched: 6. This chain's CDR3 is CASSSRDSLNTGELFF. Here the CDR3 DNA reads TGTGCCAGCAGCTCACGGGACAGTTTGAACACCGGGGAGCTGTTTTTT.

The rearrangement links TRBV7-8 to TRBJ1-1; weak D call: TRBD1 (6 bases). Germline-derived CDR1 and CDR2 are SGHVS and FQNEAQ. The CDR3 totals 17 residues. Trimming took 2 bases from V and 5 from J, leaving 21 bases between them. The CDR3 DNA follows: TGTGCCAGCAGCTTAAGCGCGGGGGCGACGAAAGGAACTGAAGCTTTCTTT. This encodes CASSLSAGATKGTEAFF.

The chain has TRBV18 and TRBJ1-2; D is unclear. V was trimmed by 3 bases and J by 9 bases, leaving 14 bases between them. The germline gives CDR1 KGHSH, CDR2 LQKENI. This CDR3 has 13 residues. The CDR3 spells CASSPPGRESYTF. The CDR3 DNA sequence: TGTGCCAGCTCACCCCCGGGTAGGGAGAGCTACACCTTC. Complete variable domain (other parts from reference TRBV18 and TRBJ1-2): NAGVMQNPRHLVRRRGQEARLRCSPMKGHSHVYWYRQLPEEGLKFMVYLQKENIIDESGMPKERFSAEFPKEGPSILRIQQVVRGDSAAYFCASSPPGRESYTFGSGTRLTVV.

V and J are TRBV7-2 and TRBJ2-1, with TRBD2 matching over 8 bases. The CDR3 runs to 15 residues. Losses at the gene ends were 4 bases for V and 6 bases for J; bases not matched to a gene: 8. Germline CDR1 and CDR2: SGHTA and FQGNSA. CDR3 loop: CASSWAGGDGNEQFF. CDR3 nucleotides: TGTGCCAGCAGCTGGGCGGGAGGTGATGGCAATGAGCAGTTCTTC.

CDR3 nucleotide sequence: TGTGCCAGCAGGCAACCAGGGACAGCGAACACTGAAGCTTTCTTT. Protein: CASRQPGTANTEAFF. The V gene is TRBV28, the J gene TRBJ1-1; 7 bases fit TRBD1. CDR1 and CDR2 from the germline V gene are MDHEN and SYDVKM. The J segment lost 1 base and the V segment lost 6 bases, leaving 8 bases of the junction unmatched. The CDR3 has 15 amino acids.

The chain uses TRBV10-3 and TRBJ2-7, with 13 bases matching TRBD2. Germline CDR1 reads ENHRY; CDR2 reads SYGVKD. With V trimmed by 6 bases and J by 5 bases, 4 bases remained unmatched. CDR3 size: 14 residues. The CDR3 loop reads CAISTGTSGDEQYF. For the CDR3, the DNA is TGTGCCATCAGCACCGGGACTAGCGGGGACGAGCAGTACTTC.

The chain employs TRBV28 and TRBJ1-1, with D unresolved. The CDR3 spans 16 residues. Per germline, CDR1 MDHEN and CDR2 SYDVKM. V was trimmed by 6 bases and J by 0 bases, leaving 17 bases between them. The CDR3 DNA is TGTGCCAGCAGCCCTCGACGGGGTGTGATGAACACTGAAGCTTTCTTT. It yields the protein CASSPRRGVMNTEAFF. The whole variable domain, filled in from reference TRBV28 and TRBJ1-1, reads DVKVTQSSRYLVKRTGEKVFLECVQDMDHENMFWYRQDPGLGLRLIYFSYDVKMKEKGDIPEGYSVSREKKERFSLILESASTNQTSMYLCASSPRRGVMNTEAFFGQGTRLTVV.

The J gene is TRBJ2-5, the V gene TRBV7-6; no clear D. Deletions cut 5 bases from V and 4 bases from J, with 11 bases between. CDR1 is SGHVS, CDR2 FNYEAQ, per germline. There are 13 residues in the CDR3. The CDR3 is CASSTARPETQYF. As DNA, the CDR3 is TGTGCCAGCAGCACAGCCCGGCCAGAGACCCAGTACTTC. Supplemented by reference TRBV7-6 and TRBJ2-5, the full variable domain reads GAGVSQSPRYKVTKRGQDVALRCDPISGHVSLYWYRQALGQGPEFLTYFNYEAQQDKSGLPNDRFSAERPEGSISTLTIQRTEQRDSAMYRCASSTARPETQYFGPGTRLLVL.

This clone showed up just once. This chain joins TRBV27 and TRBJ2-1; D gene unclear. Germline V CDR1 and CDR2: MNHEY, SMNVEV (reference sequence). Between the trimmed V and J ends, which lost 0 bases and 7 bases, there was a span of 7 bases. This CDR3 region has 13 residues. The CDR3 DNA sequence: TGTGCCAGCAGTTTATCCCAGGCGAATGAGCAGTTCTTC. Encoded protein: CASSLSQANEQFF.

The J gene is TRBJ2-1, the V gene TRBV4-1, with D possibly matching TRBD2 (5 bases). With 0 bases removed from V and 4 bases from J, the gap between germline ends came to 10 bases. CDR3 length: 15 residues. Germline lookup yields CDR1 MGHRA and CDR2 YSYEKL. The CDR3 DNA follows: TGCGCCAGCAGCCAAGACGTTTCGGGGTACAATGAGCAGTTCTTC. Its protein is CASSQDVSGYNEQFF.

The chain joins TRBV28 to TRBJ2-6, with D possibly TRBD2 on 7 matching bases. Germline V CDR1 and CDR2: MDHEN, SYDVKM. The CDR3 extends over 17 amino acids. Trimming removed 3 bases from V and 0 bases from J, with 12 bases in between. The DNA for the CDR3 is TGTGCCAGCAGTTTTAGGGGGGGCCTCTCTGGGGCCAACGTCCTGACTTTC. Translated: CASSFRGGLSGANVLTF.

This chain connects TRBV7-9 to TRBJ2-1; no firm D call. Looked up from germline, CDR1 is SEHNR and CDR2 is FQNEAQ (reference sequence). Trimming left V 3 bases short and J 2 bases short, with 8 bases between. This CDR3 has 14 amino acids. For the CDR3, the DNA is TGTGCCAGCAGCTTCGCGCCTCCCTACAATGAGCAGTTCTTC. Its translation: CASSFAPPYNEQFF.

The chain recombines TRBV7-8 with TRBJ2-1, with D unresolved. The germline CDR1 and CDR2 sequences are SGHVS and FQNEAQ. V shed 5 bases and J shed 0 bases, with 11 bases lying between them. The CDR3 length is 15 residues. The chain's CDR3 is CASSIRFSSYNEQFF. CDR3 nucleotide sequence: TGTGCCAGCAGCATTCGATTTAGCTCCTACAATGAGCAGTTCTTC.

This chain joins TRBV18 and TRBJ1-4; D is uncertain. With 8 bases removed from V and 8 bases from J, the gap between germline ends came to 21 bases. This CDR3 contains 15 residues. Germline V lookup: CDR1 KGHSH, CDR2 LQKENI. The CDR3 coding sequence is TGTGCCAGCACCAACCTGAGGGAAGCGGGGGAAAAACTGTTTTTT. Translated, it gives CASTNLREAGEKLFF.

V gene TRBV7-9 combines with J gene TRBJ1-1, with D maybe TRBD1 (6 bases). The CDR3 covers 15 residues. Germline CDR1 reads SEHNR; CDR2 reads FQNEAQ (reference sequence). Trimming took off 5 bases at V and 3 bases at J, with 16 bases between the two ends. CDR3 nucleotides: TGTGCCAGCAGCGTCGGGACACTAGAAGACACTGAAGCTTTCTTT. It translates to CASSVGTLEDTEAFF. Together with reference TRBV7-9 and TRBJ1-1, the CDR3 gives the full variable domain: DTGVSQNPRHKITKRGQNVTFRCDPISEHNRLYWYRQTLGQGPEFLTYFQNEAQLEKSRLLSDRFSAERPKGSFSTLEIQRTEQGDSAMYLCASSVGTLEDTEAFFGQGTRLTVV.

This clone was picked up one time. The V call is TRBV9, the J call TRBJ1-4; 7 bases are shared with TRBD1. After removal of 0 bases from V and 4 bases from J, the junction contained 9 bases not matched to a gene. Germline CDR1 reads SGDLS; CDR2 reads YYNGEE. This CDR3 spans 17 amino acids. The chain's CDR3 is CASSVGTGQPNNEKLFF. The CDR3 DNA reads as TGTGCCAGCAGCGTAGGAACGGGACAGCCGAATAATGAAAAACTGTTTTTT.

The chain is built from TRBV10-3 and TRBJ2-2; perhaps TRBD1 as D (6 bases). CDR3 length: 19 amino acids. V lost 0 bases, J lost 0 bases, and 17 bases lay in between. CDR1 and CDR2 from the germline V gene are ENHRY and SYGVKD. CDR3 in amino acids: CAISESRGHSAPNTGELFF. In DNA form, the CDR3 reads TGTGCCATCAGTGAGTCTAGGGGACATTCCGCTCCGAACACCGGGGAGCTGTTTTTT.

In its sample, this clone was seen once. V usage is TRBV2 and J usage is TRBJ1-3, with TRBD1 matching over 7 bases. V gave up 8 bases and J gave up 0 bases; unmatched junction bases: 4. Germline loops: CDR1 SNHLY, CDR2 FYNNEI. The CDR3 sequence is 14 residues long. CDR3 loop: CASGGQRSGNTIYF. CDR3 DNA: TGTGCCAGCGGGGGACAGCGCTCTGGAAACACCATATATTTT.

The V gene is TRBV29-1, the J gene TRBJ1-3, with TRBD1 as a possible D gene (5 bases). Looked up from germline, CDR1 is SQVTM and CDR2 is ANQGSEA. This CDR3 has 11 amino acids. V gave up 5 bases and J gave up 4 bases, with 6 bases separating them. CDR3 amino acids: CSVNRGNTIYF. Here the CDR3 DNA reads TGCAGCGTTAACAGGGGAAACACCATATATTTT. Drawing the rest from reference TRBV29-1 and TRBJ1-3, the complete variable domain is SAVISQKPSRDICQRGTSLTIQCQVDSQVTMMFWYRQQPGQSLTLIATANQGSEATYESGFVIDKFPISRPNLTFSTLTVSNMSPEDSSIYLCSVNRGNTIYFGEGSWLTVV.

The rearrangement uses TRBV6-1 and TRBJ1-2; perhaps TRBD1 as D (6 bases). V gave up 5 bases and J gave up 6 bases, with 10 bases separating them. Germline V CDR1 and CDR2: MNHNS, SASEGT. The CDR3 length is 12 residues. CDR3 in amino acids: CASSINRDGYTF. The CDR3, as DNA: TGTGCCAGCAGTATAAACAGGGATGGCTACACCTTC.